The clone carrying this T cell receptor (beta chain) was picked up a small number of times. Its antigen is as yet unknown. These data come from a study of T-cell reconstitution after alpha-beta-depleted transplantation in children. V was clipped by 4 bases and J by 7 bases, with 10 bases between them. The CDR3 is made up of 12 amino acids. The V gene's germline CDR1 is SQVTM and CDR2 ANQGSEA. Study observations and caveats: Several hundred rapidly expanded clones from non-depleted graft cells reportedly supplied alpha-beta T cells about two months post-transplant. T-cell counts and diversity were attributed mostly to newly produced T cells one year after transplant.

The TCRbeta library was prepared with unique molecular identifiers. One entry per CDR3 protein, called by TCRdb with MiXCR from the PCR reads. Among 250,000 to 400,000 distinct CDR3 sequences listed, approximately 23% were seen once. The TCR sequence derives from a male patient aged 10 to 17 who had a stem cell transplant for acute lymphoblastic leukemia, so the T cells may come from the graft donor. V and J are TRBV29-1 and TRBJ1-4, with no clear D. The material sequenced was PBMCs, mostly from graft donor cells, taken 180 days after TCRalphabeta/CD19-depleted stem cell transplant. CDR3 in DNA: TGCAGCGTTGCTCGGGGAGGTGAAAAACTGTTTTTT. It specifies CSVARGGEKLFF.